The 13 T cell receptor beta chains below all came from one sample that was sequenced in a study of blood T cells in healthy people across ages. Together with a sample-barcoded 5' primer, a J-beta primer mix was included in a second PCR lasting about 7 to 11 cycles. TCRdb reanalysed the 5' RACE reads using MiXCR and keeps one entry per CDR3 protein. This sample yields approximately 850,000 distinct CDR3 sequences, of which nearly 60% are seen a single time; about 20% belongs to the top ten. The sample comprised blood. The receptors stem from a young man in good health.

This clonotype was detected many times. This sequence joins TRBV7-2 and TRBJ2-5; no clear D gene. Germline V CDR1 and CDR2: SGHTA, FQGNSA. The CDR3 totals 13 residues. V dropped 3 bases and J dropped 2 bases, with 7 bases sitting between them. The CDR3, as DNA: TGTGCCAGCAGCTTTAGGAGACAAGAGACCCAGTACTTC. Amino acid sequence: CASSFRRQETQYF.

The CDR3 loop reads CAWSKIRDSLAKNIQYF. The CDR3 region has the DNA TGTGCCTGGAGTAAAATCCGGGACAGCTTAGCCAAAAACATTCAGTACTTC. The chain carries TRBV30 and TRBJ2-4, with 7 bases that match TRBD1. Germline assignment: CDR1 GTSNPN and CDR2 SVGIG (reference sequence). The V segment lost 2 bases and the J segment 0 bases; nucleotides outside the gene matches: 10. The CDR3 runs 17 residues.

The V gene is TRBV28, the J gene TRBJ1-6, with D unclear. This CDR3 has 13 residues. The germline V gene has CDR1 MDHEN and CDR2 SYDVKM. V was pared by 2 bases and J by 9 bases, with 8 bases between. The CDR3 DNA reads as TGTGCCAGCAGTTTAGGCCGAGTTTCACCCCTCCACTTT. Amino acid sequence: CASSLGRVSPLHF. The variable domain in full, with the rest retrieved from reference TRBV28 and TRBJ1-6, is DVKVTQSSRYLVKRTGEKVFLECVQDMDHENMFWYRQDPGLGLRLIYFSYDVKMKEKGDIPEGYSVSREKKERFSLILESASTNQTSMYLCASSLGRVSPLHFGNGTRLTVT.

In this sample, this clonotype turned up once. CDR3 loop: CSAEDSLRVNEKLFF. Here the CDR3 DNA reads TGCAGTGCTGAGGACAGCCTCCGAGTTAATGAAAAACTGTTTTTT. This chain joins TRBV20-1 and TRBJ1-4; tentative D call: TRBD1 (6 bases). CDR3 size: 15 residues. Germline-derived CDR1 and CDR2 are DFQATT and SNEGSKA (reference sequence). V lost 5 bases, J lost 4 bases, and 17 bases lay in between.

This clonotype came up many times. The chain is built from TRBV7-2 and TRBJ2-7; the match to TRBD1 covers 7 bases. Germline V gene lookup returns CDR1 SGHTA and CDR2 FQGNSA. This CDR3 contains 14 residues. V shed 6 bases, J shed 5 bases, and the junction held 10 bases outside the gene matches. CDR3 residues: CASRISRDSDEQYF. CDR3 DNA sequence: TGTGCCAGCAGGATAAGCCGGGACAGCGACGAGCAGTACTTC.

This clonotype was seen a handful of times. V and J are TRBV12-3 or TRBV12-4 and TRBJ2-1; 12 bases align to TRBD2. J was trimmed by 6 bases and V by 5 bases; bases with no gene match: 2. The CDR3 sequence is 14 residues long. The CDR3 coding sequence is TGTGCCAGCAGTCAACTAGCGGGAGGCAATGAGCAGTTCTTC. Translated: CASSQLAGGNEQFF.

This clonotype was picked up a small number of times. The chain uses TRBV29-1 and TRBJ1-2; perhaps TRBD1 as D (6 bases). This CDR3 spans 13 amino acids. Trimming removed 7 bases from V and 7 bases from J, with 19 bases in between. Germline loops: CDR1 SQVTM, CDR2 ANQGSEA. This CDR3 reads CSGQQGSKTGYTF. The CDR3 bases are TGCAGCGGGCAACAGGGTTCGAAGACTGGCTACACCTTC.

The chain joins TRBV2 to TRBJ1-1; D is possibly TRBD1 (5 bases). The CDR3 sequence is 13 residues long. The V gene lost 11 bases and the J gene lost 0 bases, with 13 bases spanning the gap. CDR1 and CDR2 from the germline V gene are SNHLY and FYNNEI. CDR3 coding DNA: TGTGCCGACCATCGGGGACTGAACACTGAAGCTTTCTTT. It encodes CADHRGLNTEAFF. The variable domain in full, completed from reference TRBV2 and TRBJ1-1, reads EPEVTQTPSHQVTQMGQEVILRCVPISNHLYFYWYRQILGQKVEFLVSFYNNEISEKSEIFDDQFSVERPDGSNFTLKIRSTKLEDSAMYFCADHRGLNTEAFFGQGTRLTVV.

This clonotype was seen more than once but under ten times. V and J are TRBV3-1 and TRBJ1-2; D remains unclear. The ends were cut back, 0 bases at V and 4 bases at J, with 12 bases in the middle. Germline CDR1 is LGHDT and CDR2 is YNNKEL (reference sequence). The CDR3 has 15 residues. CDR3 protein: CASSQEGGRSYGYTF. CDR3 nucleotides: TGTGCCAGCAGCCAAGAAGGCGGGAGATCCTATGGCTACACCTTC.

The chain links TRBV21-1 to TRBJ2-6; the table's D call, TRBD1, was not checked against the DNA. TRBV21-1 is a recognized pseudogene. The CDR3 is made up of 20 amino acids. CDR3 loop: CASSVARTQFRVSGANVLTF. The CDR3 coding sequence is TGTGCCAGCAGCGTTGCAAGGACACAATTTAGGGTATCTGGGGCCAACGTCCTGACTTTC.

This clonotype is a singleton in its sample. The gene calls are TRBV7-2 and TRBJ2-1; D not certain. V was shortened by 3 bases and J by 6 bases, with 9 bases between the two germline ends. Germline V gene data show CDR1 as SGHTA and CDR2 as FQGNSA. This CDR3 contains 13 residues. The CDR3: CASSFPWSNEQFF. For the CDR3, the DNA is TGTGCCAGCAGCTTCCCTTGGAGCAATGAGCAGTTCTTC.

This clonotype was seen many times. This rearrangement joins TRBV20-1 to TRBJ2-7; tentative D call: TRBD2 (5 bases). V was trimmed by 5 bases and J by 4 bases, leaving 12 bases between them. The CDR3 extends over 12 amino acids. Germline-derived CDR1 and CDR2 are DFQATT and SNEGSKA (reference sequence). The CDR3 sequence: CSAPDSHYEQYF. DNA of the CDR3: TGCAGTGCTCCGGACTCACATTACGAGCAGTACTTC.

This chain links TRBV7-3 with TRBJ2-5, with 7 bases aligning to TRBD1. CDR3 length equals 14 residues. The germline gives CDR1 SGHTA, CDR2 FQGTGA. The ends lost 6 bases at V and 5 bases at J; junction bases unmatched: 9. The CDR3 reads CASSQGQRYETQYF. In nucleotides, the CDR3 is TGTGCCAGCAGTCAGGGACAGAGGTACGAGACCCAGTACTTC.